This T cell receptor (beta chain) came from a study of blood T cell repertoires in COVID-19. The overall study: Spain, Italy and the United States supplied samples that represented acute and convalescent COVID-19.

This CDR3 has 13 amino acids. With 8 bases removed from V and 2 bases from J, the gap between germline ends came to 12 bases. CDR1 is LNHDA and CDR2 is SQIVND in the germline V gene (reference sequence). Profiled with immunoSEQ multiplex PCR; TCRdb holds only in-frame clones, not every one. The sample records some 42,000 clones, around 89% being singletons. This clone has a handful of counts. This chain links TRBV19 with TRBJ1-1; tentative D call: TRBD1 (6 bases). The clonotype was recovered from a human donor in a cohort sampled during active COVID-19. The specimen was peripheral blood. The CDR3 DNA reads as TGTGCCAGTGGAGCACAGGGAAACACTGAAGCTTTCTTT. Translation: CASGAQGNTEAFF.